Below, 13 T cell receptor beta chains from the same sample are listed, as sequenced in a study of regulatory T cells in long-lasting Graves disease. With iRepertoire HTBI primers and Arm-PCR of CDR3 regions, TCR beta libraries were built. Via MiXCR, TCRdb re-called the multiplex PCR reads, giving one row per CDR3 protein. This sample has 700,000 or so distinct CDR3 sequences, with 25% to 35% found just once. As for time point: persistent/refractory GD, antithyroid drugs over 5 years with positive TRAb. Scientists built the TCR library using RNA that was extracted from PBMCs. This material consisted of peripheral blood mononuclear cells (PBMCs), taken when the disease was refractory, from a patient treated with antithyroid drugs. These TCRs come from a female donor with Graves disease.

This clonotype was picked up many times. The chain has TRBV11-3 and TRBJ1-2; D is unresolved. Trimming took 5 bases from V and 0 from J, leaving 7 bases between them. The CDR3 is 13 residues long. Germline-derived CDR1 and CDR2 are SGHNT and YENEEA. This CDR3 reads CASSGRSNYGYTF. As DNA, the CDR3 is TGTGCCAGCAGCGGACGGTCTAACTATGGCTACACCTTC.

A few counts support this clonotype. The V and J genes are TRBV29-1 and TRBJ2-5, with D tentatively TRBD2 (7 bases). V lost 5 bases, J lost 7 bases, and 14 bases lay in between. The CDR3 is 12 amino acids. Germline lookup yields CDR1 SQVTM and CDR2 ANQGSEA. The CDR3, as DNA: TGCAGCGTTTGGGGGGGCATGGGGACCCAGTACTTC. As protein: CSVWGGMGTQYF.

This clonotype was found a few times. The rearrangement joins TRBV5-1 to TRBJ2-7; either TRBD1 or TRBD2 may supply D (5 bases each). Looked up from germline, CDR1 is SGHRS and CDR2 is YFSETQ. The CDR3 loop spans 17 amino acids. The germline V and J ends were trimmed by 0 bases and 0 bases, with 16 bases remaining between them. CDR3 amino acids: CASSLGPGDHSSYEQYF. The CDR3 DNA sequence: TGCGCCAGCAGCTTGGGTCCCGGGGACCACAGCTCCTACGAGCAGTACTTC.

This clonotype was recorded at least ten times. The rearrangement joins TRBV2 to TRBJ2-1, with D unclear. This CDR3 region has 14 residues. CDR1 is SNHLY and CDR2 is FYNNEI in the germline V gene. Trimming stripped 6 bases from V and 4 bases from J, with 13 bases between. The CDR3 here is CASSRNGGYNEQFF. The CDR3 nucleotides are TGTGCCAGCAGCCGAAATGGTGGTTACAATGAGCAGTTCTTC.

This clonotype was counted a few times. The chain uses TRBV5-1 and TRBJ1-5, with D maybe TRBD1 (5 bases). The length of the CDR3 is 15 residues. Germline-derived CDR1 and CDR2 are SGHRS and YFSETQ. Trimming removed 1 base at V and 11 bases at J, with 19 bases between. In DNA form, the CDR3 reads TGCGCCAGCAGCTTGTTGGGACGGAGCGTGGATTCCCAGCATTTT. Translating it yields CASSLLGRSVDSQHF.

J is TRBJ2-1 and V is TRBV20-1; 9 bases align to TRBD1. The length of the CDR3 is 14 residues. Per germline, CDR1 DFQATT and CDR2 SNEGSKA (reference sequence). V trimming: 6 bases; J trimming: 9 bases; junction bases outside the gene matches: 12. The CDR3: CSARRTGARREQFF. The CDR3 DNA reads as TGCAGTGCCAGGAGGACAGGGGCGCGGCGTGAGCAGTTCTTC.

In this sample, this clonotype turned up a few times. CDR3 sequence (DNA): TGTGCCATCAGTGGCGGACTAGCGGTTGGGGATGAGCAGTTCTTC. Translation: CAISGGLAVGDEQFF. V and J are TRBV10-3 and TRBJ2-1; 10 bases line up with TRBD2. The germline gives CDR1 ENHRY, CDR2 SYGVKD. CDR3 length equals 15 residues. The trim removed 4 bases at V and 8 bases at J, leaving 8 bases unmatched.

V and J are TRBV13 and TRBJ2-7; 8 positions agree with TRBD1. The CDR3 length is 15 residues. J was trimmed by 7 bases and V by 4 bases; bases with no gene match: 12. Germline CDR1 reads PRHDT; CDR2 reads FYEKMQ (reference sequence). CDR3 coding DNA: TGTGCCAGCAGCTCATCTCAGGGGGCGCTAGGAGAGCAGTACTTC. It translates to CASSSSQGALGEQYF.

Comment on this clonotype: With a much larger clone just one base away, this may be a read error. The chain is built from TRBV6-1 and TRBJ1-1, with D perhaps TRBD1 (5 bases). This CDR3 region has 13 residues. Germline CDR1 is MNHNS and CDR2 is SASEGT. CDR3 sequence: CASSIQVNTEALF. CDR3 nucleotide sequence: TGTGCCAGCAGTATACAGGTGAACACTGAAGCTCTCTTT.

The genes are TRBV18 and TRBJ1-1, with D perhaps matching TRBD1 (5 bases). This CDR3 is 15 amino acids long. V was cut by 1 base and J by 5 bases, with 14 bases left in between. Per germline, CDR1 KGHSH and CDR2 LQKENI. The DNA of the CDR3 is TGTGCCAGCTCACCACATAAGGGACTGGATACTGAAGCTTTCTTT. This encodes CASSPHKGLDTEAFF.

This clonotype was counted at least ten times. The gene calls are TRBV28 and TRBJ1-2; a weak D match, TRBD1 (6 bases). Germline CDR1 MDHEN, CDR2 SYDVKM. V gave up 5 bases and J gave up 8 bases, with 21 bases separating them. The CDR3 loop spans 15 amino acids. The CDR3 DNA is TGTGCCAGCAGTCCGAAGGGGTGGGGGCTTATCGGCTACACCTTC. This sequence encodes CASSPKGWGLIGYTF.

The CDR3 bases are TGTGCCAGCAGCTTAGTCGCAGGGCCAACTCTTAGCAATCAGCCCCAGCATTTT. Its protein is CASSLVAGPTLSNQPQHF. The V call is TRBV7-8, the J call TRBJ1-5; D perhaps matches TRBD1 (5 bases). The CDR3 consists of 18 residues. V lost 1 base, J lost 0 bases, and 16 bases lay in between. CDR1 SGHVS and CDR2 FQNEAQ come from the germline V gene. Based on the CDR3 plus reference TRBV7-8 and TRBJ1-5, the full variable domain is GAGVSQSPRYKVAKRGQDVALRCDPISGHVSLFWYQQALGQGPEFLTYFQNEAQLDKSGLPSDRFFAERPEGSVSTLKIQRTQQEDSAVYLCASSLVAGPTLSNQPQHFGDGTRLSIL.

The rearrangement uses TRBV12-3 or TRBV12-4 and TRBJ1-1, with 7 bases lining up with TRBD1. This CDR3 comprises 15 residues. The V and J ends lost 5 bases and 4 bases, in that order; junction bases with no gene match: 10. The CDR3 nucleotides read TGTGCCAGCAGTCCCCTGACAGGGCTTGGCACTGAAGCTTTCTTT. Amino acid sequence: CASSPLTGLGTEAFF.